This T cell receptor beta chain was sequenced during a study of radiation and T cells in renal cell carcinoma. Study information: Nephrectomy followed 15 Gy stereotactic body radiation by 4 weeks. Whole-study findings and limits: No pretreatment tumor biopsies were available for baseline clonotypes.

Remarks on this clone: Its antigen is currently unknown.

There are 15 residues in the CDR3. Trimming cost V 4 bases and J 2 bases, with 16 bases left between them. CDR1 is SGHDT, CDR2 YYEEEE, per germline. As to time point: blood 2 weeks post-SBRT. Treatment given: 15 Gy SBRT to primary tumor, nephrectomy 4 weeks later. TCRdb keeps only in-frame clones here, not all; method: immunoSEQ multiplex PCR. The repertoire holds around 130,000 clones, more than 80% seen once, with approximately 2% in the top ten. The V gene is TRBV5-6, the J gene TRBJ2-7; either TRBD1 or TRBD2 may supply D (6 bases each). This receptor was taken from a woman aged 55-69 years with renal cell carcinoma. The source was blood, collected from a patient whose treatment included radiotherapy and nephrectomy. The CDR3 region has the DNA TGTGCCAGCAGCCCTTTGGAAGGGGGGCCCTACGAGCAGTACTTC. Protein product: CASSPLEGGPYEQYF.